These T cell receptor beta chains were read from a single sample in a study of T cells in Graves' hyperthyroidism and ophthalmopathy. From the multiplex PCR reads, TCRdb called clonotypes with MiXCR, one entry per CDR3 protein. Counted here are hundreds of thousands of distinct CDR3 sequences, roughly 37% occurring once; the ten biggest clones make up over 8%. Source material: blood. These receptors all stem from a man aged 18 to 29 with Graves' hyperthyroidism. Each CDR3 is given with its conserved first and last residue. The D gene is left open where the match is weak. Size is omitted from some rows. Given values are once, few, many or a class for expanded clones.

d_gene: -
v_gene: TRBV7-8
len: 14
abundance: few
j_gene: TRBJ1-6
CDR3aa: CASSSRSYNSPLHF
CDR3nt: TGTGCCAGCAGCTCCCGTTCCTATAATTCACCCCTCCACTTT

d_gene: -
v_gene: TRBV2
len: 12
abundance: many
j_gene: TRBJ2-7
CDR3aa: CASSYSADEQYF
CDR3nt: TGTGCCAGCAGTTATAGCGCGGACGAGCAGTACTTC

d_gene: TRBD1
v_gene: TRBV10-2
len: 13
abundance: many
j_gene: TRBJ1-4
CDR3aa: CASRPGGGEKLFF
CDR3nt: TGCGCCAGCAGGCCAGGGGGCGGGGAAAAACTGTTTTTT

d_gene: -
v_gene: TRBV9
len: 15
abundance: -
j_gene: TRBJ2-7
CDR3aa: CASSVAPDFTYEQYF
CDR3nt: TGTGCCAGCAGCGTAGCCCCGGACTTCACCTACGAGCAGTACTTC

d_gene: TRBD1
v_gene: TRBV10-3
len: 14
abundance: -
j_gene: TRBJ2-7
CDR3aa: CATGTGEGSYEQYF
CDR3nt: TGTGCCACCGGGACAGGGGAGGGATCCTACGAGCAGTACTTC

d_gene: TRBD1
v_gene: TRBV20-1
len: 12
abundance: -
j_gene: TRBJ2-5
CDR3aa: CSAIRGPETQYF
CDR3nt: TGCAGTGCTATCAGGGGGCCAGAGACCCAGTACTTC

d_gene: TRBD1
v_gene: TRBV15
len: 15
abundance: -
j_gene: TRBJ1-2
CDR3aa: CATSVRDRESYGYTF
CDR3nt: TGTGCCACCAGCGTCCGGGACAGGGAAAGCTATGGCTACACCTTC

d_gene: TRBD1
v_gene: TRBV7-9
len: 13
abundance: -
j_gene: TRBJ1-2
CDR3aa: CASTVDRGNGYTF
CDR3nt: TGTGCCAGCACCGTGGACAGGGGGAATGGCTACACCTTC

d_gene: TRBD2
v_gene: TRBV7-9
len: 15
abundance: many
j_gene: TRBJ2-7
CDR3aa: CASSLWTSGIYEQYF
CDR3nt: TGTGCCAGCAGCCTCTGGACTAGCGGGATCTACGAGCAGTACTTC

d_gene: -
v_gene: TRBV29-1
len: 13
abundance: many
j_gene: TRBJ2-7
CDR3aa: CSVVTAVLYEQYF
CDR3nt: TGCAGCGTTGTGACAGCCGTTCTGTACGAGCAGTACTTC

d_gene: -
v_gene: TRBV5-4
len: 16
abundance: few
j_gene: TRBJ1-6
CDR3aa: CASSFGPASDNSPLHF
CDR3nt: TGTGCCAGCAGCTTTGGTCCGGCAAGTGATAATTCACCCCTCCACTTT

d_gene: -
v_gene: TRBV2
len: 12
abundance: many
j_gene: TRBJ1-1
CDR3aa: CASIDTGFWAFF
CDR3nt: TGTGCCAGCATCGATACAGGGTTCTGGGCTTTCTTT

d_gene: -
v_gene: TRBV6-5
len: 14
abundance: few
j_gene: TRBJ1-1
CDR3aa: CASRDWRGNTEAFF
CDR3nt: TGTGCCAGCAGAGACTGGAGGGGGAACACTGAAGCTTTCTTT

d_gene: -
v_gene: TRBV7-2
len: 15
abundance: many
j_gene: TRBJ2-5
CDR3aa: CASSLVEGARETQYF
CDR3nt: TGTGCCAGCAGCTTAGTGGAGGGGGCTCGAGAGACCCAGTACTTC

d_gene: TRBD1
v_gene: TRBV19
len: 15
abundance: many
j_gene: TRBJ1-1
CDR3aa: CASSIRDSTNTEAFF
CDR3nt: TGTGCCAGTAGTATTAGGGACAGCACGAACACTGAAGCTTTCTTT

d_gene: -
v_gene: TRBV20-1
len: 13
abundance: -
j_gene: TRBJ1-3
CDR3aa: CSARGYSKNTIYF
CDR3nt: TGCAGTGCTAGAGGTTACTCTAAAAACACCATATATTTT

d_gene: -
v_gene: TRBV7-2
len: 13
abundance: -
j_gene: TRBJ2-5
CDR3aa: CASSFAGLETQYF
CDR3nt: TGTGCCAGCAGCTTCGCAGGCTTAGAGACCCAGTACTTC

d_gene: -
v_gene: TRBV13
len: 14
abundance: few
j_gene: TRBJ1-1
CDR3aa: CASSLGWRNTEAFF
CDR3nt: TGTGCCAGCAGCTTAGGGTGGAGGAACACTGAAGCTTTCTTT

d_gene: TRBD2
v_gene: TRBV4-3
len: 19
abundance: few
j_gene: TRBJ2-5
CDR3aa: CASSLRGVSGTSGQETQYF
CDR3nt: TGCGCCAGCAGCCTAAGAGGGGTTAGTGGGACTAGCGGACAAGAGACCCAGTACTTC

d_gene: -
v_gene: TRBV7-2
len: 13
abundance: -
j_gene: TRBJ2-5
CDR3aa: CASSPSYWETQYF
CDR3nt: TGTGCCAGCAGTCCCTCCTATTGGGAGACCCAGTACTTC

d_gene: -
v_gene: TRBV6-5
len: 14
abundance: few
j_gene: TRBJ1-2
CDR3aa: CASKGGPEVDGYTF
CDR3nt: TGTGCCAGCAAGGGGGGCCCTGAAGTGGATGGCTACACCTTC

d_gene: -
v_gene: TRBV6-1
len: 13
abundance: once
j_gene: TRBJ1-3
CDR3aa: CASFGGEGNTIYF
CDR3nt: TGTGCCAGCTTTGGAGGGGAAGGAAACACCATATATTTT

d_gene: TRBD1
v_gene: TRBV2
len: 15
abundance: few
j_gene: TRBJ1-5
CDR3aa: CASARGSGQGQPQHF
CDR3nt: TGTGCCAGCGCCCGAGGTTCGGGACAGGGACAGCCCCAGCATTTT

d_gene: -
v_gene: TRBV7-9
len: 12
abundance: -
j_gene: TRBJ1-2
CDR3aa: CASSLEGAGYTF
CDR3nt: TGTGCCAGCAGCTTAGAAGGAGCTGGCTACACCTTC

d_gene: -
v_gene: TRBV6-5
len: 15
abundance: few
j_gene: TRBJ1-5
CDR3aa: CASSSGQNSNQPQHF
CDR3nt: TGTGCCAGCAGCTCTGGACAGAATAGCAATCAGCCCCAGCATTTT

d_gene: -
v_gene: TRBV6-5
len: 13
abundance: few
j_gene: TRBJ1-1
CDR3aa: CASSFDGTTEAFF
CDR3nt: TGTGCCAGCAGTTTCGACGGGACTACTGAAGCTTTCTTT

d_gene: -
v_gene: TRBV10-3
len: 13
abundance: many
j_gene: TRBJ2-5
CDR3aa: CAISGSTQETQYF
CDR3nt: TGTGCCATCAGTGGGTCTACCCAAGAGACCCAGTACTTC

d_gene: -
v_gene: TRBV9
len: 17
abundance: -
j_gene: TRBJ1-6
CDR3aa: CASSVEGDGSYNSPLHF
CDR3nt: TGTGCCAGCAGCGTAGAGGGGGACGGAAGCTATAATTCACCCCTCCACTTT